This T cell receptor (beta chain) was sequenced in a study of shared T cell receptors in the human thymus. V shed 1 base, J shed 5 bases, and the junction held 5 bases outside the gene matches. Germline lookup yields CDR1 LNHDA and CDR2 SQIVND (reference sequence). This CDR3 comprises 15 residues. Sequenced by immunoSEQ multiplex PCR; TCRdb stores in-frame clones only, minus some. The sample lists about 660,000 clones, around 89% occurring once. The same sample was also used in a study of human thymus T cells. That source reports: Congenital heart defects were the reason for the corrective surgery that the donors, healthy Finnish infants, were having. Resections from corrective heart surgery supplied the thymus tissue. Both thymic and peripheral blood repertoires showed apparently biased V and J usage. Related research reported highly overlapping thymic repertoires among unrelated individuals.

Sample: thymocytes. The V gene is TRBV19, the J gene TRBJ2-3; 8 positions match TRBD2. The TCR sequence derives from a boy in the first two years of life with a congenital heart defect. The CDR3 spells CASSIGGLDIDTQYF. The CDR3 DNA is TGTGCCAGTAGTATAGGGGGACTAGACATAGATACGCAGTATTTT.